One sample yielded the 31 T cell receptor beta chains listed below, sequenced in a study of T cell responses to AZD1222 COVID-19 vaccine. Produced via immunoSEQ multiplex PCR; TCRdb's table is partial and in-frame only. The table includes about 140,000 clones, 92% detected once. This material consisted of peripheral blood, taken on day 0 of AZD1222 vaccination. These receptors were obtained from an adult in good health.

The chain is built from TRBV14 and TRBJ1-2, with 8 bases identical to TRBD1. V lost 4 bases, J lost 5 bases, and 9 bases stayed unmatched. Per germline, CDR1 SGHDN and CDR2 FVKESK. CDR3 length: 15 amino acids. CDR3: CASSPTGAKGYGYTF. The DNA for the CDR3 is TGTGCCAGCAGCCCGACAGGGGCCAAGGGGTATGGCTACACCTTC.

Only one count was recorded for this clone. The chain employs TRBV18 and TRBJ1-1, with 11 positions matching TRBD1. This CDR3 region has 17 residues. With 3 bases clipped from V and 0 bases from J, the junction kept 6 bases outside the gene matches. CDR1 is KGHSH and CDR2 is LQKENI in the germline V gene. The CDR3 bases are TGTGCCAGCTCACCCTTCCGGACAGGGGGCATGAACACTGAAGCTTTCTTT. This translates into CASSPFRTGGMNTEAFF.

This chain joins TRBV7-2 and TRBJ1-3; no firm D call. The CDR3 has 16 amino acids. Germline V gene data show CDR1 as SGHTA and CDR2 as FQGNSA. Trimming took off 2 bases at V and 0 bases at J, with 11 bases between the two ends. CDR3 loop: CASSLSRLTSGNTIYF. The CDR3 bases are TGTGCCAGCAGCTTATCCAGGCTCACCTCTGGAAACACCATATATTTT. Full variable domain (missing parts from reference TRBV7-2 and TRBJ1-3): GAGVSQSPSNKVTEKGKDVELRCDPISGHTALYWYRQSLGQGLEFLIYFQGNSAPDKSGLPSDRFSAERTGGSVSTLTIQRTQQEDSAVYLCASSLSRLTSGNTIYFGEGSWLTVV.

The chain links TRBV11-2 to TRBJ1-5, with unresolved D. The length of the CDR3 is 9 residues. Trimming shortened V by 3 bases and J by 11 bases, and 2 bases separated the two germline ends. CDR1 is SGHAT and CDR2 is FQNNGV in the germline V gene. The CDR3: CASSFSQHF. CDR3 nucleotide sequence: TGTGCCAGCAGCTTTTCCCAGCATTTT. Using reference TRBV11-2 and TRBJ1-5 for the parts outside the CDR3, the full variable domain is EAGVAQSPRYKIIEKRQSVAFWCNPISGHATLYWYQQILGQGPKLLIQFQNNGVVDDSQLPKDRFSAERLKGVDSTLKIQPAKLEDSAVYLCASSFSQHFGDGTRLSIL.

This sequence joins TRBV27 and TRBJ1-2; tentatively, D is TRBD1 (6 bases). Trimming removed 1 base from V and 7 bases from J, with 13 bases in between. Germline V gives CDR1 MNHEY, CDR2 SMNVEV (reference sequence). There are 14 residues in the CDR3. CDR3 DNA: TGTGCCAGCAGTTTATTCCAGGGGTCTCTTGGCTACACCTTC. Translated, it gives CASSLFQGSLGYTF.

The chain uses TRBV6-2 or TRBV6-3 and TRBJ2-7, with D perhaps matching TRBD2 (6 bases). Trimming shortened V by 2 bases and J by 4 bases, and 18 bases separated the two germline ends. Germline V gene lookup returns CDR1 MNHEY and CDR2 SVGEGT. There are 16 residues in the CDR3. The CDR3 bases are TGTGCCAGCAGTTACCGTCCCGAGGGCGGGATATACGAGCAGTACTTC. Amino acid sequence: CASSYRPEGGIYEQYF.

CDR3 region: CAWSGGDGGWEKLFF. In DNA form, the CDR3 reads TGTGCCTGGAGTGGGGGGGACGGTGGCTGGGAAAAACTGTTTTTT. The chain couples TRBV30 to TRBJ1-4, with a possible D match to TRBD1 (5 bases). Trimming stripped 1 base from V and 8 bases from J, with 17 bases between. CDR1 is GTSNPN and CDR2 is SVGIG in the germline V gene (reference sequence). The CDR3 runs to 15 residues.

Written as DNA, the CDR3 is TGTGCCAGCAGCGAACCGACAGGGACCGACACTGAAGCTTTCTTT. Protein product: CASSEPTGTDTEAFF. V gene TRBV21-1 combines with J gene TRBJ1-1; TRBD1 reflects the table's D call only, with no check against the DNA. TRBV21-1 is marked as a pseudogene. CDR3 length equals 15 residues.

The genes are TRBV25-1 and TRBJ2-2, with TRBD1 identical over 9 bases. The CDR3 loop spans 12 amino acids. The germline CDR1 and CDR2 sequences are MGHDK and SYGVNS. The CDR3 DNA reads TGTGTGGGACAGGGAAACACCGGGGAGCTGTTTTTT. This encodes CVGQGNTGELFF.

The rearrangement uses TRBV6-1 and TRBJ2-7; 8 bases agree with TRBD1. The CDR3 has 16 residues. V dropped 3 bases and J dropped 1; count of bases not matched to a gene: 8. CDR1 and CDR2 from the germline V gene are MNHNS and SASEGT. CDR3 coding DNA: TGTGCCAGCAGTGACGACCCCCGGACAGGGTCCTACGAGCAGTACTTC. Its protein is CASSDDPRTGSYEQYF.

J is TRBJ1-2 and V is TRBV5-1; TRBD1 might be the D (5 bases). Germline-derived CDR1 and CDR2 are SGHRS and YFSETQ. V was pared by 0 bases and J by 8 bases, with 17 bases between. The CDR3 consists of 15 residues. DNA for the CDR3: TGCGCCAGCAGCTTGGCCCCCGGTAGGGGTCAAGGCTACACCTTC. This sequence encodes CASSLAPGRGQGYTF.

This rearrangement joins TRBV27 to TRBJ1-6; D uncertain. The CDR3 is 14 amino acids. The germline V gene encodes CDR1 MNHEY and CDR2 SMNVEV (reference sequence). Trimming took off 6 bases at V and 10 bases at J, with 16 bases between the two ends. CDR3 nucleotides: TGTGCCAGCAGCCTCAGGCCAAGTAGATCACCCCTCCACTTT. This gives the protein CASSLRPSRSPLHF.

The chain has TRBV6-4 and TRBJ2-1, with D perhaps matching TRBD2 (5 bases). Germline V CDR1 and CDR2: MRHNA, SNTAGT. This CDR3 is built from 16 residues. The germline V and J ends were trimmed by 4 bases and 5 bases, with 18 bases remaining between them. The DNA for the CDR3 is TGTGCCAGCAGTGCCTATTTCGTTGAGAGGGACAATGAGCAGTTCTTC. Amino acids: CASSAYFVERDNEQFF.

The chain employs TRBV3-1 (or the pseudogene TRBV3-2) and TRBJ1-1, with TRBD1 matching over 7 bases. Trimming removed 0 bases from V and 3 bases from J; junction bases left unmatched: 7. The CDR3 runs 16 residues. CDR1 is LGHDT, CDR2 YNNKEL, per germline (reference sequence). This CDR3 reads CASSQDPDRAHTEAFF. CDR3 bases: TGTGCCAGCAGCCAAGATCCCGACAGGGCGCACACTGAAGCTTTCTTT.

The chain is built from TRBV7-2 and TRBJ2-5; 11 bases match TRBD2. Germline V gene data show CDR1 as SGHTA and CDR2 as FQGNSA. Germline trimming cut 5 bases from V and 5 bases from J; bases unmatched to any gene: 19. This CDR3 contains 19 residues. CDR3 residues: CASSRIARGLAEPRETQYF. CDR3 in DNA: TGTGCCAGCAGCCGGATAGCCCGGGGACTAGCGGAGCCGCGGGAGACCCAGTACTTC.

V usage is TRBV3-1 (or the pseudogene TRBV3-2) and J usage is TRBJ1-3, with D maybe TRBD1 (5 bases). Trimming stripped 4 bases from V and 2 bases from J, with 12 bases between. The CDR3 has 15 amino acids. CDR1 is LGHDT, CDR2 YNNKEL, per germline (reference sequence). CDR3 DNA: TGTGCCAGCAGCCTCGGAGGAGGGGCTGGAAACACCATATATTTT. This gives the protein CASSLGGGAGNTIYF.

The rearrangement uses TRBV10-2 and TRBJ1-1, with TRBD1 as a possible D gene (5 bases). Per the germline V gene, CDR1 is WSHSY and CDR2 is SAAADI. V was shortened by 2 bases and J by 5 bases, with 9 bases between the two germline ends. The CDR3 runs to 13 residues. CDR3 sequence reads: CASSEQGGTEAFF. DNA of the CDR3: TGCGCCAGCAGTGAGCAGGGCGGGACTGAAGCTTTCTTT.

The V gene is TRBV5-1, the J gene TRBJ2-5; D unresolved. V lost 4 bases and J 0 bases, leaving 4 bases between the germline ends. There are 12 residues in the CDR3. Germline V gene lookup returns CDR1 SGHRS and CDR2 YFSETQ. The CDR3 DNA reads as TGCGCCAGCAGCCCGTACCAAGAGACCCAGTACTTC. Translation gives CASSPYQETQYF.

A single count supports this clone. The V call is TRBV30, the J call TRBJ2-4, with D perhaps matching TRBD2 (6 bases). V was shortened by 2 bases and J by 9 bases, with 17 bases between the two germline ends. Germline CDR1 and CDR2: GTSNPN and SVGIG (reference sequence). The CDR3 is made up of 14 amino acids. The CDR3 loop reads CAWSPGLAGGIQYF. For the CDR3, the DNA is TGTGCCTGGAGTCCGGGACTCGCCGGGGGCATTCAGTACTTC.

This chain connects TRBV15 to TRBJ1-4, with D unclear. V lost 4 bases, J lost 14 bases, and 17 bases lay in between. The CDR3 has 13 amino acids. Germline values: CDR1 LNHNV, CDR2 YYDKDF (reference sequence). In DNA, the CDR3 is TGTGCCACCAGCATCGGGATTAAGGATTACCTGTTTTTT. It codes for CATSIGIKDYLFF.

This chain uses TRBV6-2 or TRBV6-3 with TRBJ2-7; no reliable D call. The V end was cut by 1 base, the J end by 2 bases, with 6 bases between. Germline V CDR1 and CDR2: MNHEY, SVGEGT. CDR3 size: 13 residues. The CDR3 loop is CASSYWGTYEQYF. The CDR3 DNA is TGTGCCAGCAGTTACTGGGGAACCTACGAGCAGTACTTC.

The J gene is TRBJ1-2, the V gene TRBV2; the D gene is possibly TRBD1 (5 bases). The CDR3 consists of 17 residues. Trimming left V 5 bases short and J 2 bases short, with 21 bases between. In germline, CDR1 is SNHLY, CDR2 FYNNEI. CDR3 in DNA: TGTGCCAGCAGTAGGAGGCAGGGACCCCTCCTAAACTATGGCTACACCTTC. As protein: CASSRRQGPLLNYGYTF.

This chain connects TRBV5-1 to TRBJ2-1, with TRBD2 identical over 13 bases. This CDR3 has 17 amino acids. Germline assignment: CDR1 SGHRS and CDR2 YFSETQ. Trimming cost V 3 bases and J 12 bases; bases outside gene matches: 15. The CDR3 nucleotides read TGCGCCAGCAGCTCCTGGACTAGCGGGAGCCCTGATATTAGGCAGTTCTTC. It encodes CASSSWTSGSPDIRQFF.

This chain joins TRBV29-1 and TRBJ2-1; TRBD1 or TRBD2 may be the D gene (5 bases each). Looked up from germline, CDR1 is SQVTM and CDR2 is ANQGSEA. V lost 2 bases to trimming and J lost 5 bases, with 10 bases between them. This CDR3 is 13 amino acids long. For the CDR3, the DNA is TGCAGCGTTGAATTGACAGCGGACAATGAGCAGTTCTTC. It translates to CSVELTADNEQFF.

The V call is TRBV3-1 (or the pseudogene TRBV3-2), the J call TRBJ2-1; D possibly uses TRBD1 or TRBD2 (5 bases each). V was clipped by 7 bases and J by 5 bases, with 12 bases between them. This CDR3 has 13 residues. CDR1 is LGHDT and CDR2 is YNNKEL in the germline V gene (reference sequence). The DNA of the CDR3 is TGTGCCAGCACCTCCTGGGGGAACAATGAGCAGTTCTTC. This codes for CASTSWGNNEQFF.

The CDR3 DNA reads as TGTGCCAGCGGTGGGACCTACGAGCAGTACTTC. Translation: CASGGTYEQYF. The chain recombines TRBV2 with TRBJ2-7; unclear D gene. CDR3 length equals 11 residues. Between the trimmed V and J ends, which lost 8 bases and 2 bases, there was a span of 7 bases. Germline values: CDR1 SNHLY, CDR2 FYNNEI.

The chain employs TRBV18 and TRBJ2-7, with 9 positions matching TRBD2. The CDR3 loop spans 17 amino acids. Germline V gene sequence: CDR1 KGHSH, CDR2 LQKENI. V trimming: 0 bases; J trimming: 0 bases; junction bases outside the gene matches: 6. This CDR3 is CASSPPSGGSGSYEQYF. Written as DNA, the CDR3 is TGTGCCAGCTCACCACCTAGCGGGGGATCAGGCTCCTACGAGCAGTACTTC. Full variable domain (missing parts from reference TRBV18 and TRBJ2-7): NAGVMQNPRHLVRRRGQEARLRCSPMKGHSHVYWYRQLPEEGLKFMVYLQKENIIDESGMPKERFSAEFPKEGPSILRIQQVVRGDSAAYFCASSPPSGGSGSYEQYFGPGTRLTVT.

The rearrangement joins TRBV19 to TRBJ1-1, with no clear D. Trimming removed 6 bases from V and 5 bases from J, with 13 bases in between. The germline CDR1 and CDR2 sequences are LNHDA and SQIVND (reference sequence). The CDR3 extends over 13 amino acids. The CDR3 sequence: CASRWPLGTEAFF. CDR3 coding DNA: TGTGCCAGTAGGTGGCCCCTGGGGACTGAAGCTTTCTTT.

The chain has TRBV2 and TRBJ1-2; TRBD1 matches 7 bases. The trim removed 3 bases at V and 0 bases at J, leaving 4 bases unmatched. CDR1 is SNHLY, CDR2 FYNNEI, per germline. The CDR3 spans 15 residues. This chain's CDR3 is CASSDATGSNYGYTF. The CDR3 region has the DNA TGTGCCAGCAGTGACGCGACAGGGTCTAACTATGGCTACACCTTC.

The V call is TRBV3-1 (or the pseudogene TRBV3-2), the J call TRBJ2-1, with a weak D call TRBD2 (6 bases). V lost 0 bases and J lost 6, with 15 bases in between. Germline V gene data show CDR1 as LGHDT and CDR2 as YNNKEL (reference sequence). The length of the CDR3 is 16 residues. CDR3 loop: CASSQDGRGRGNEQFF. For the CDR3, the DNA is TGTGCCAGCAGCCAAGACGGGCGGGGTAGGGGCAATGAGCAGTTCTTC.

The chain uses TRBV6-2 or TRBV6-3 and TRBJ2-3; D is ambiguous. V shed 2 bases and J shed 4 bases, with 10 bases lying between them. Looked up from germline, CDR1 is MNHEY and CDR2 is SVGEGT. The CDR3 covers 14 residues. The DNA of the CDR3 is TGTGCCAGCAGTTACACAAAGTTCTCAGATACGCAGTATTTT. Its protein product is CASSYTKFSDTQYF.